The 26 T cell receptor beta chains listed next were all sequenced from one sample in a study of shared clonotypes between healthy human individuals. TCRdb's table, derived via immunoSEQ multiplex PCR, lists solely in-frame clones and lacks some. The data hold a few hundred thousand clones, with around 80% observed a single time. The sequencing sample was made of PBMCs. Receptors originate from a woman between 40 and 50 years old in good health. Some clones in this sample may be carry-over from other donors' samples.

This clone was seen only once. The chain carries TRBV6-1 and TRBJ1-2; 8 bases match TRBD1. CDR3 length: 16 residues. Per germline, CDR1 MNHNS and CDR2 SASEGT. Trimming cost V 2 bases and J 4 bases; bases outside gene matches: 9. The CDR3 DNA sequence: TGTGCCAGCAGTGAATACAGGGGGGAGTTTGGCTATGGCTACACCTTC. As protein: CASSEYRGEFGYGYTF.

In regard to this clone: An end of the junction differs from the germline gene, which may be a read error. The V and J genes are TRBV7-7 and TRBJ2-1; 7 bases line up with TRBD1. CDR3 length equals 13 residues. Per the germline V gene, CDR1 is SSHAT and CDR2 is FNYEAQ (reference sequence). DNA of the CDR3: TGTGCTAGCAGCTTAGGGGAACAGGGGGAGCAGTTCTTC. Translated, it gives CASSLGEQGEQFF.

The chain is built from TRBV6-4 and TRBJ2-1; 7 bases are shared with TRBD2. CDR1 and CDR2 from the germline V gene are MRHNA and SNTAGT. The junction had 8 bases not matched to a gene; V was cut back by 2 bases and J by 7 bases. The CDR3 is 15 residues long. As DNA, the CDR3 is TGTGCCAGCAGTGACGAGTCTAGCGGCCAAAATGAGCAGTTCTTC. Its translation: CASSDESSGQNEQFF.

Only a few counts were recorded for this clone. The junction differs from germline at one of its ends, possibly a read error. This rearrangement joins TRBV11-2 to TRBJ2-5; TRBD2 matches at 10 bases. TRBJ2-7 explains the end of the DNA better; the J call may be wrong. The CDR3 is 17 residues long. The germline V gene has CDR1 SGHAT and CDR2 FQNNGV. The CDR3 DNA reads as TGTGCCAGCAGCATAGAACTAGCGGGGAGTGGGAGGGACGAGCAGTACTTC. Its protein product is CASSIELAGSGRDEQYF.

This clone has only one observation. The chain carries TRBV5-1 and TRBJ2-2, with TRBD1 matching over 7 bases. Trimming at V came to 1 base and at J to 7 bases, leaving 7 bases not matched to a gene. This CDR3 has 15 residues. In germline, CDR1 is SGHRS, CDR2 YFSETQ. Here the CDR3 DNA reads TGCGCCAGCAGCTTGCGAAGGGGGCTTGGCGGGGAGCTGTTTTTT. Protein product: CASSLRRGLGGELFF.

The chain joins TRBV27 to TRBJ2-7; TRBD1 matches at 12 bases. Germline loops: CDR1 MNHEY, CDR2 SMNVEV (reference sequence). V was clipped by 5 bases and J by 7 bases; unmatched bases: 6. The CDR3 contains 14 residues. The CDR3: CASSKGQGASEQYF. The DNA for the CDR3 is TGTGCCAGCAGTAAGGGACAGGGGGCTAGTGAGCAGTACTTC.

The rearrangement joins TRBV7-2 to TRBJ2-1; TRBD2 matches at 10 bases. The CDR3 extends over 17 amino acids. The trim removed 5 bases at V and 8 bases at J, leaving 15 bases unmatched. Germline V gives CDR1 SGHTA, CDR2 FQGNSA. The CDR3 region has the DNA TGTGCCAGCAGCCTGACTCGACTAGCGGGCAGTTATTATGAGCAGTTCTTC. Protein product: CASSLTRLAGSYYEQFF.

CDR3 region: CASSPRGGETQYF. The DNA of the CDR3 is TGTGCCAGCAGCCCTAGGGGGGGGGAGACCCAGTACTTC. The rearrangement links TRBV11-2 to TRBJ2-5, with a weak D call TRBD2 (7 bases). Germline lookup yields CDR1 SGHAT and CDR2 FQNNGV. Trimming removed 5 bases from V and 5 bases from J, with 12 bases in between. The CDR3 runs to 13 residues.

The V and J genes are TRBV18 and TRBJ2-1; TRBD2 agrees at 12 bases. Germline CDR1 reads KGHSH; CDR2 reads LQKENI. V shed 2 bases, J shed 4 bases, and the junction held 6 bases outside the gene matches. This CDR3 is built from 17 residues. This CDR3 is CASSPKTSGSGYNEQFF. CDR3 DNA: TGTGCCAGCTCACCAAAGACTAGCGGGAGTGGATACAATGAGCAGTTCTTC.

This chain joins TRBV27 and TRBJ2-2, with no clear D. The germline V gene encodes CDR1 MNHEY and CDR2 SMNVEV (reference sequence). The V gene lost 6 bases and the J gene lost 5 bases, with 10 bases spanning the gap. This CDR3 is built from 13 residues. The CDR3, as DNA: TGTGCCAGCAGCCATTCCGTTACCGGGGAGCTGTTTTTT. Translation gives CASSHSVTGELFF.

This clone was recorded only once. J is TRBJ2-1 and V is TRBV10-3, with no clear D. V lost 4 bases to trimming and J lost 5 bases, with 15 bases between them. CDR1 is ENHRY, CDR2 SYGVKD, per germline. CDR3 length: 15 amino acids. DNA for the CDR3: TGTGCCATCAGTGCGGCTCCCGGGCAAAACAATGAGCAGTTCTTC. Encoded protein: CAISAAPGQNNEQFF.

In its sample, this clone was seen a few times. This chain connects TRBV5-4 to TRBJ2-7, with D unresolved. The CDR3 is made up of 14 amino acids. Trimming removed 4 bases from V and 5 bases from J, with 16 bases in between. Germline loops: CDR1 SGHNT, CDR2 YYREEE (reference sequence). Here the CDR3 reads CASSRSLDQNEQYF. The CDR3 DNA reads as TGTGCCAGCAGCAGGTCGCTTGATCAGAACGAGCAGTACTTC.

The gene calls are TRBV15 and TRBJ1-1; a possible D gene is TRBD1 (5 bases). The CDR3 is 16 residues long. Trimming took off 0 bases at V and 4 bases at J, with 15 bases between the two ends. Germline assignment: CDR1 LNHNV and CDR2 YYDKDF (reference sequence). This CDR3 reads CATSRDHAGGGTEAFF. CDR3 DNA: TGTGCCACCAGCAGAGATCACGCGGGCGGGGGCACTGAAGCTTTCTTT.

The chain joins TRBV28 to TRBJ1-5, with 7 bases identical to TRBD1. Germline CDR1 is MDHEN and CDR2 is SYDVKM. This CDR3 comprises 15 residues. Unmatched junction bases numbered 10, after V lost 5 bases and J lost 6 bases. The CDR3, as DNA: TGTGCCAGCAGTCCCCCTAGGCAGGGGGGTCAGCCCCAGCATTTT. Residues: CASSPPRQGGQPQHF.

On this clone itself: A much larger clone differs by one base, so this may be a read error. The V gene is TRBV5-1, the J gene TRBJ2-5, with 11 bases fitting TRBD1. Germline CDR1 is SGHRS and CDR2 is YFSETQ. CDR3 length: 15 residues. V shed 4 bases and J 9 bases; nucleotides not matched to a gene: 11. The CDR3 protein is CASSLRTGGREAQYF. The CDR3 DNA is TGCGCCAGCAGCCTCCGGACAGGGGGCAGGGAGGCCCAGTACTTC.

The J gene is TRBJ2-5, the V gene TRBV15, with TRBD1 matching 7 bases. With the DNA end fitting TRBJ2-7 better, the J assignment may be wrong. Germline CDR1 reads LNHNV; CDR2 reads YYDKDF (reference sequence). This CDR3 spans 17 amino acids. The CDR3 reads CATRTGTEVKVSYEQYF. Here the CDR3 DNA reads TGTGCCACCAGGACCGGGACAGAAGTAAAAGTCTCCTACGAGCAGTACTTC.

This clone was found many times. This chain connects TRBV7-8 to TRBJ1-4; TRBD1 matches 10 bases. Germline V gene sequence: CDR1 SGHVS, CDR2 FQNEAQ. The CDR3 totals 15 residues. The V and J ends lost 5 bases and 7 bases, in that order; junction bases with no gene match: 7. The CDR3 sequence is CASSPWTGGGEKLFF. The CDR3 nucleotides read TGTGCCAGCAGCCCCTGGACAGGGGGAGGTGAAAAACTGTTTTTT. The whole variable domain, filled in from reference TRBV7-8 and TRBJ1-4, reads GAGVSQSPRYKVAKRGQDVALRCDPISGHVSLFWYQQALGQGPEFLTYFQNEAQLDKSGLPSDRFFAERPEGSVSTLKIQRTQQEDSAVYLCASSPWTGGGEKLFFGSGTQLSVL.

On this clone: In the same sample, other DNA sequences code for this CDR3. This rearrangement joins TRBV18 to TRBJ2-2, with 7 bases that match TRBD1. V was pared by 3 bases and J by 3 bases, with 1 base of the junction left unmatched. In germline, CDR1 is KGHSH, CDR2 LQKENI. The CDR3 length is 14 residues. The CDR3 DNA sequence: TGTGCCAGCTCACCTGGACAGGACACCGGGGAGCTGTTTTTT. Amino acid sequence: CASSPGQDTGELFF.

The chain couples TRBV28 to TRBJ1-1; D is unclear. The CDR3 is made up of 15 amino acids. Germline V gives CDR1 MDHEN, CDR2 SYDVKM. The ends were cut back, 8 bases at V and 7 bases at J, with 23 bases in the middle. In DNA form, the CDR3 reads TGTGCCAGCTTTTCCGTCCGGGTGACTCCTGGTGAAGCTTTCTTT. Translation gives CASFSVRVTPGEAFF.

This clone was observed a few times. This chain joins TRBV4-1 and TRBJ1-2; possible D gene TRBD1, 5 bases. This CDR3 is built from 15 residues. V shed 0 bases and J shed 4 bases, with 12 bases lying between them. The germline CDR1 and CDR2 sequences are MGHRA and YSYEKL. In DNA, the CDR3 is TGCGCCAGCAGCCAAGAGAGAGGGGCAGGCTATGGCTACACCTTC. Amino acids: CASSQERGAGYGYTF.

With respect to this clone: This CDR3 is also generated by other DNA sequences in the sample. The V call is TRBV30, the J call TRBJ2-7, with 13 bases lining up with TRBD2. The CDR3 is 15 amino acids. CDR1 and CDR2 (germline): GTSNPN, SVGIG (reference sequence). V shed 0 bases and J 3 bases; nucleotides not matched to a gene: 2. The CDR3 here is CAWSVGLAGVYEQYF. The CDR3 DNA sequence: TGTGCCTGGAGTGTCGGACTAGCGGGAGTCTACGAGCAGTACTTC.

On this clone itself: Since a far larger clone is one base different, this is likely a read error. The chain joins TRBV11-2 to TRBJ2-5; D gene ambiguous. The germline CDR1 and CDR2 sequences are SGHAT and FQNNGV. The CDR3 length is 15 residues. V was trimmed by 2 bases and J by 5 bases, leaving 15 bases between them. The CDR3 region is CASSLSSLHGETQYF. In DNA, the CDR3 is TGTGCCAGCAGCTTAAGTTCACTACATGGTGAGACCCAGTACTTC.

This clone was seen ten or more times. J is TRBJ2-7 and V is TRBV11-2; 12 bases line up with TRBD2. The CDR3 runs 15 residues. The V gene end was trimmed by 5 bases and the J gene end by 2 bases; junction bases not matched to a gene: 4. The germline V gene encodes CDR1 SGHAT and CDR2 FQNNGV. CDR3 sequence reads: CASSPLAGGPYEQYF. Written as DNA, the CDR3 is TGTGCCAGCAGCCCACTAGCGGGAGGTCCCTACGAGCAGTACTTC.

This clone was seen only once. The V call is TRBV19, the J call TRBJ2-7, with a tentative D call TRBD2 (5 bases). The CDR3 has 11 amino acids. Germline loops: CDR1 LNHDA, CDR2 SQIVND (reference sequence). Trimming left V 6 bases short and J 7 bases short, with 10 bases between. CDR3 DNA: TGTGCCAGTAGATGGGGAGTGGAGCAGTACTTC. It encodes CASRWGVEQYF.

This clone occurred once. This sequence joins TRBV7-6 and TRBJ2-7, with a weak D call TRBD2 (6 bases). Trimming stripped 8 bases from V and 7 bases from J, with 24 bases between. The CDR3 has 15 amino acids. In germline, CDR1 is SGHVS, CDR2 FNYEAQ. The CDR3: CASSPGTGVWGEQYF. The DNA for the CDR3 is TGTGCCAGCTCTCCCGGGACTGGGGTGTGGGGAGAGCAGTACTTC.

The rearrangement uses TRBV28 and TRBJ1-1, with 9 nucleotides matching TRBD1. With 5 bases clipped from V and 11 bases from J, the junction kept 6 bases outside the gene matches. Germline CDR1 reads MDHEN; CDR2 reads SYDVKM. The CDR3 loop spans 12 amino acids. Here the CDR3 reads CASSQGTGLAFF. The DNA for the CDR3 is TGTGCCAGCAGTCAAGGGACAGGGTTGGCTTTCTTT.